This TCR beta chain emerged from a study of cytomegalovirus exposure and HLA in healthy donors. This CDR3 has 16 residues. Germline values: CDR1 MNHEY, CDR2 SMNVEV (reference sequence). The V and J ends lost 5 bases and 3 bases, in that order; junction bases with no gene match: 12. Primers for the PCR totalled 60 Vbeta and 13 Jbeta. Measured with immunoSEQ multiplex PCR; TCRdb has only the in-frame clones, and not every one. This table has some 150,000 clones, less than 85% appearing once. The chain combines TRBV27 with TRBJ2-7; TRBD2 matches at 8 bases. The TCR originated in a man between 60 and 75 years old in good health and CMV-seronegative. The sample comprised PBMCs. CDR3 nucleotides: TGTGCCAGCAGTCTCTCGTCAATAGCGGGAAGCTACGAGCAGTACTTC. Translation gives CASSLSSIAGSYEQYF.